This TCR beta chain was obtained from a study of cytomegalovirus exposure and HLA in healthy donors. Turning to the study itself: There were 90 million to 130 million unique TCR beta sequences, drawn from 150 million to 200 million T cells, in an earlier analysis.

For this clone: What it recognizes is unknown.

Overall study findings and caveats: The study listed approximately 160 cytomegalovirus-associated TCR beta chains. In a later analysis, an Asian-associated ancestry cluster reportedly showed fewer N-insertions than the roughly 700-donor mean. For cytomegalovirus status, the classifier reportedly gave diagnoses with high specificity and sensitivity.

The trim removed 6 bases at V and 5 bases at J, leaving 10 bases unmatched. In germline, CDR1 is MDHEN, CDR2 SYDVKM. The CDR3 totals 15 residues. In the PCR, 60 Vbeta and 13 Jbeta primers were used. Assay: immunoSEQ multiplex PCR; the TCRdb copy retains only in-frame clones and omits some. The sample shows fewer than 150,000 clones, 80% of them seen only once. This chain joins TRBV28 and TRBJ1-2; 9 nucleotides line up with TRBD1. The TCR was taken from a man aged 25-40 years in good health and CMV-seronegative. Sequenced: PBMCs. This CDR3 is CASRQPGQGKYGYTF. CDR3 sequence (DNA): TGTGCCAGCAGACAGCCGGGACAGGGAAAATATGGCTACACCTTC.